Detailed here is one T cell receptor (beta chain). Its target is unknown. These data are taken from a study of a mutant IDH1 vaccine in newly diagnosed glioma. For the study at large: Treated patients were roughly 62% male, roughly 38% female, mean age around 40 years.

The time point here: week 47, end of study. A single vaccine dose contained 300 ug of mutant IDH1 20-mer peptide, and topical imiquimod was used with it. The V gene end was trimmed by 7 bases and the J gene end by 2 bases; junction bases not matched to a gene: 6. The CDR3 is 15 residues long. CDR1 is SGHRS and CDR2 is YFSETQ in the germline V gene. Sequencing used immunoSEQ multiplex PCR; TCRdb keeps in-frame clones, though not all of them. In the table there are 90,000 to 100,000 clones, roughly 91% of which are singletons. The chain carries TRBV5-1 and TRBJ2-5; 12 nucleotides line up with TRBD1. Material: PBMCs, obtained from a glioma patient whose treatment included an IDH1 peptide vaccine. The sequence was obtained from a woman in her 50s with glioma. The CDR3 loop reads CASGPGQGAQETQYF. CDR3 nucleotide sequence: TGCGCCAGCGGGCCGGGACAGGGGGCACAAGAGACCCAGTACTTC.